This T cell receptor (beta chain) was sequenced in a study of blood T cell repertoires in COVID-19. Original processing methods: Nucleated cell counts were estimated from reference gene primer amplification. Data came from immunoSEQ multiplex PCR; TCRdb stores just in-frame clones and leaves some out. Clone size and the V and J calls come from that table; the DNA yielded D and trimming. The repertoire consists of about 150,000 clones, with roughly 90% occurring once and the leading ten covering less than 3%. The receptor was isolated from a man aged 55 to 70 with acute or convalescent COVID-19. Sample: peripheral blood.

The CDR3 bases are TGTGCCAGCAGAAGAAAGAAGGTGTCAGGGCATCAGCCCCAGCATTTT. Protein sequence: CASRRKKVSGHQPQHF. The chain employs TRBV9 and TRBJ1-5, with D possibly matching TRBD1 (5 bases). The CDR3 runs to 16 residues. Trimming took off 5 bases at V and 5 bases at J, with 20 bases between the two ends. Germline assignment: CDR1 SGDLS and CDR2 YYNGEE.